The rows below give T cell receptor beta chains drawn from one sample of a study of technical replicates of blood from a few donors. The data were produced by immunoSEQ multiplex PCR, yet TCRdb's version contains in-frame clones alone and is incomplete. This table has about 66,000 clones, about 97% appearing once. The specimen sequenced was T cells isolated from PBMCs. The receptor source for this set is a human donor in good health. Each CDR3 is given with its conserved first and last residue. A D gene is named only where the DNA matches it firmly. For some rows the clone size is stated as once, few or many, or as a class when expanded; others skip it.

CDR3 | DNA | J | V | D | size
CASSQDRYQPQHF | TGCGCCAGCAGCCAAGATAGATACCAGCCCCAGCATTTT | TRBJ1-5 | TRBV4-1 | - | -
CASSLGLAGGYEQYF | TGTGCCAGCAGCTTAGGACTAGCGGGAGGGTACGAGCAGTACTTC | TRBJ2-7 | TRBV7-2 | TRBD2 | -
CASSPLGPSSYEQYF | TGTGCCAGCAGCCCACTAGGACCCAGCTCCTACGAGCAGTACTTC | TRBJ2-7 | TRBV5-6 | - | -
CAISAGMRTDTQYF | TGTGCCATCAGTGCGGGGATGCGAACAGATACGCAGTATTTT | TRBJ2-3 | TRBV10-3 | - | -
CASSLAMGGDGYTF | TGTGCCAGCAGCTTGGCGATGGGGGGGGATGGCTACACCTTC | TRBJ1-2 | TRBV5-6 | - | -
CASSEGLSTDTQYF | TGTGCCAGCAGTGAGGGACTCTCTACAGATACGCAGTATTTT | TRBJ2-3 | TRBV6-4 | - | -
CACPPVSQGYGYTF | TGTGCCTGCCCCCCCGTTTCGCAGGGGTATGGCTACACCTTC | TRBJ1-2 | TRBV30 | - | -
CASSLQGRNTEAFF | TGTGCCAGCAGCCTACAGGGGAGGAACACTGAAGCTTTCTTT | TRBJ1-1 | TRBV14 | TRBD1 | -
CASSPSPLLAGGADTQYF | TGCGCCAGCAGCCCATCCCCCCTACTAGCGGGAGGGGCAGATACGCAGTATTTT | TRBJ2-3 | TRBV4-1 | TRBD2 | -
CASSLARARTDTQYF | TGCGCCAGCAGCTTAGCGCGGGCCAGGACAGATACGCAGTATTTT | TRBJ2-3 | TRBV5-1 | - | once
CASSPRTGGGGTDTQYF | TGTGCCAGCAGCCCGAGGACAGGGGGCGGGGGCACAGATACGCAGTATTTT | TRBJ2-3 | TRBV11-3 | TRBD1 | -
CASSLGVSGRGADTQYF | TGTGCCAGCAGCTTAGGTGTGAGCGGGAGAGGGGCAGATACGCAGTATTTT | TRBJ2-3 | TRBV7-8 | TRBD2 | -
CASSPRRTENTEAFF | TGTGCCAGCTCACCACGTAGGACAGAGAACACTGAAGCTTTCTTT | TRBJ1-1 | TRBV18 | - | -
CASSTIRVRGYTF | TGTGCCAGCAGCACCATCAGGGTGCGGGGCTACACCTTC | TRBJ1-2 | TRBV5-6 | - | -
CASSQDRIGNTDTQYF | TGTGCCAGCAGCCAAGATCGCATCGGGAACACAGATACGCAGTATTTT | TRBJ2-3 | TRBV4-2 | - | -
CASSTEGQGVRGYTF | TGTGCCAGCAGTACGGAGGGACAGGGTGTTCGGGGCTACACCTTC | TRBJ1-2 | TRBV6-6 | TRBD1 | -
CASSLRDREAFF | TGTGCCAGCAGTTTGCGGGACAGGGAGGCTTTCTTT | TRBJ1-1 | TRBV28 | TRBD1 | -
CASSLLGGNTEAFF | TGTGCCAGCAGTTTACTCGGGGGGAACACTGAAGCTTTCTTT | TRBJ1-1 | TRBV28 | - | -
CASSHLGGDTEAFF | TGTGCCAGCAGCCATCTTGGGGGGGACACTGAAGCTTTCTTT | TRBJ1-1 | TRBV4-2 | - | -
CASSLSRTSYEQYF | TGCGCCAGCAGCTTGAGCAGGACATCCTACGAGCAGTACTTC | TRBJ2-7 | TRBV5-1 | - | -
CASSLGTDPADTQYF | TGCGCCAGCAGCCTAGGGACAGACCCGGCGGATACGCAGTATTTT | TRBJ2-3 | TRBV4-1 | TRBD1 | -
CASSSQREGLHEQYF | TGTGCCAGCAGCTCCCAGCGGGAGGGTTTACACGAGCAGTACTTC | TRBJ2-7 | TRBV5-4 | TRBD2 | -
CASIRVLNTEAFF | TGTGCCAGCATTCGCGTTCTGAACACTGAAGCTTTCTTT | TRBJ1-1 | TRBV2 | - | -
CASSVAGSDQETQYF | TGTGCCAGCAGCGTAGCGGGTAGCGACCAAGAGACCCAGTACTTC | TRBJ2-5 | TRBV9 | - | -
CASSSQGQQSYGYTF | TGTGCCAGCAGTTCCCAGGGACAACAGAGCTATGGCTACACCTTC | TRBJ1-2 | TRBV6-6 | - | -
CATSTTGGETGELFF | TGTGCCACCAGCACCACAGGGGGCGAGACCGGGGAGCTGTTTTTT | TRBJ2-2 | TRBV15 | TRBD1 | -
CSVPTGMGAFF | TGCAGCGTACCCACAGGGATGGGAGCTTTCTTT | TRBJ1-1 | TRBV29-1 | - | -
CASAWDRVEKLFF | TGTGCCAGCGCCTGGGACAGGGTTGAAAAACTGTTTTTT | TRBJ1-4 | TRBV6-1 | TRBD1 | -
CASSRGGEGTEAFF | TGTGCCAGTTCCCGAGGGGGCGAAGGAACTGAAGCTTTCTTT | TRBJ1-1 | TRBV5-4 | TRBD1 | -
CASSLVGRENTGELFF | TGCGCCAGCAGCTTGGTAGGGCGGGAGAACACCGGGGAGCTGTTTTTT | TRBJ2-2 | TRBV5-1 | - | -
CASSLIGQRPDTQYF | TGTGCCAGCAGTTTAATAGGACAGAGACCAGATACGCAGTATTTT | TRBJ2-3 | TRBV27 | - | -
CSVWISGRTGELFF | TGCAGCGTTTGGATTAGCGGGAGGACCGGGGAGCTGTTTTTT | TRBJ2-2 | TRBV29-1 | TRBD2 | -
CASSRNSAGEQFF | TGTGCCAGCAGCCGAAACTCAGCGGGTGAGCAGTTCTTC | TRBJ2-1 | TRBV11-2 | - | -
CASSLELAGPLSAQYF | TGTGCCAGCAGCTTAGAGCTAGCGGGCCCCCTTTCCGCCCAGTACTTC | TRBJ2-5 | TRBV7-2 | TRBD2 | once
CASSLTGNYGYTF | TGTGCCAGCAGTCTGACAGGGAATTATGGCTACACCTTC | TRBJ1-2 | TRBV27 | TRBD1 | -
CASSFTGDREANVLTF | TGTGCCAGCAGCTTTACAGGGGATAGGGAAGCCAACGTCCTGACTTTC | TRBJ2-6 | TRBV7-9 | TRBD1 | once
CASSQVGGNGYTF | TGTGCCAGCAGCCAAGTAGGCGGTAATGGCTACACCTTC | TRBJ1-2 | TRBV4-2 | - | -
CAWSVLAVGEQFF | TGTGCCTGGAGTGTACTGGCGGTGGGTGAGCAGTTCTTC | TRBJ2-1 | TRBV30 | - | -
CASSEPLQGRTDTQYF | TGTGCCAGCAGTGAACCGCTACAGGGCCGCACAGATACGCAGTATTTT | TRBJ2-3 | TRBV6-1 | - | -
CASSRGTGDTQYF | TGTGCTAGCAGCCGCGGGACAGGAGATACGCAGTATTTT | TRBJ2-3 | TRBV7-7 | TRBD1 | -
CASSAGQIYEQYF | TGTGCCAGCAGCGCGGGACAGATCTACGAGCAGTACTTC | TRBJ2-7 | TRBV5-4 | - | -
CASRGGGMGNTEAFF | TGTGCCAGCAGAGGCGGCGGGATGGGGAACACTGAAGCTTTCTTT | TRBJ1-1 | TRBV2 | - | -
CASRRGGSDNSYEQYF | TGTGCCAGCCGCAGGGGAGGGTCCGACAACTCCTACGAGCAGTACTTC | TRBJ2-7 | TRBV7-9 | - | -
CASSLFQGASNEQFF | TGTGCCAGCAGCTTATTTCAGGGTGCCTCCAATGAGCAGTTCTTC | TRBJ2-1 | TRBV7-9 | - | -
CASRGGGLEAFF | TGTGCCAGCAGAGGGGGGGGACTCGAAGCTTTCTTT | TRBJ1-1 | TRBV2 | - | -
CASSPRSLAGAYEQYF | TGTGCCAGCAGCCCCCGGTCACTAGCGGGAGCTTACGAGCAGTACTTC | TRBJ2-7 | TRBV7-8 | TRBD2 | -
CASSRLGQGGEKLFF | TGTGCCAGCAGCCGCTTGGGGCAGGGTGGAGAAAAACTGTTTTTT | TRBJ1-4 | TRBV5-8 | - | -
CASSQGPSGQGAYEQFF | TGCGCCAGCAGCCAGGGTCCCTCGGGACAGGGGGCATATGAGCAGTTCTTC | TRBJ2-1 | TRBV4-1 | TRBD1 | -
CASSLGEDSTEAFF | TGTGCCAGCAGCTTAGGTGAGGACAGCACTGAAGCTTTCTTT | TRBJ1-1 | TRBV13 | - | -
CASSVGGGSTDTQYF | TGTGCCAGCAGCGTAGGAGGTGGTAGCACAGATACGCAGTATTTT | TRBJ2-3 | TRBV9 | - | once
CASSYSGGPLEKLFF | TGTGCCAGCAGTTACTCGGGGGGGCCTCTTGAAAAACTGTTTTTT | TRBJ1-4 | TRBV6-5 | - | -
CASRGTGSAQPQHF | TGTGCCAGCAGGGGGACAGGGAGCGCTCAGCCCCAGCATTTT | TRBJ1-5 | TRBV27 | TRBD1 | -